The clone carrying this T cell receptor beta chain was picked up many times. This record comes from a study of CD8 T cells in ankylosing spondylitis. The CDR3 contains 14 residues. CDR1 and CDR2 (germline): SGDLS, YYNGEE. Trimming cost V 2 bases and J 10 bases, with 18 bases left between them. One entry per CDR3 protein, called by TCRdb with MiXCR from the 5' RACE reads. Of 30,000 to 45,000 distinct CDR3 sequences detected, 9.5% to 12% appear once; the ten largest clones hold 20%. This clonotype was sampled from a male donor with ankylosing spondylitis. V usage is TRBV9 and J usage is TRBJ1-2, with D maybe TRBD1 (6 bases). Sequences were obtained from synovial fluid, either unsorted or a sorted T cell fraction (not recorded which). The CDR3 sequence is CASSVPKGAGAYTF. The CDR3 nucleotides are TGTGCCAGCAGCGTTCCCAAAGGGGCGGGGGCCTACACCTTC.